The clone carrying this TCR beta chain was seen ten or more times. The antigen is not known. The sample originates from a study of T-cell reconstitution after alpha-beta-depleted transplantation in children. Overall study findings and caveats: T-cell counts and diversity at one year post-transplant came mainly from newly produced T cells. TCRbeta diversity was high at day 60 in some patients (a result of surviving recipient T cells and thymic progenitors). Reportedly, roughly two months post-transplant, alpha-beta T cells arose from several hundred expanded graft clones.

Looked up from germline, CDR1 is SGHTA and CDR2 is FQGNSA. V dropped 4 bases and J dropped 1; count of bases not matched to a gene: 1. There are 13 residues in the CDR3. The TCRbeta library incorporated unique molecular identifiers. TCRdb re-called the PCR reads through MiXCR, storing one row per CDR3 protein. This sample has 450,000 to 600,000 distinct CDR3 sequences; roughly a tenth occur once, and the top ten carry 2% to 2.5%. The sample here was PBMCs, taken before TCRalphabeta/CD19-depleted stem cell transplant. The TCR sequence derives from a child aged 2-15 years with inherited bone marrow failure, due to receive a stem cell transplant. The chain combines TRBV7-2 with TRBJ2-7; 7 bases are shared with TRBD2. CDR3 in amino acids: CASSWGGSYEQYF. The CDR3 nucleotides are TGTGCCAGCAGCTGGGGGGGGTCCTACGAGCAGTACTTC.